A single sample is the source of the 30 T cell receptor beta chains below, sequenced in a study of shared clonotypes between healthy human individuals. Clones were read by immunoSEQ multiplex PCR, and TCRdb kept only the in-frame ones, dropping some. The sample includes millions of clones, just over 90% seen only once; the top ten take about 0.41%. Material for sequencing was naive CD4+ T cells from PBMCs. Subset of the sample: CD45RA+ positively selected. Receptors originate from a young man in good health. Some clones in this sample may be carry-over from other donors' samples.

The J gene is TRBJ2-2, the V gene TRBV4-1; no firm D call. Germline V lookup: CDR1 MGHRA, CDR2 YSYEKL. V shed 0 bases and J shed 0 bases, with 5 bases lying between them. The length of the CDR3 is 15 residues. CDR3 loop: CASSQETTNTGELFF. The DNA of the CDR3 is TGCGCCAGCAGCCAAGAAACAACGAACACCGGGGAGCTGTTTTTT.

This chain connects TRBV11-1 to TRBJ2-2; a possible D gene is TRBD2 (5 bases). The germline V and J ends were trimmed by 1 base and 1 base, with 13 bases remaining between them. The CDR3 totals 17 residues. Germline assignment: CDR1 SGHAT and CDR2 FQDESV (reference sequence). The CDR3 region is CASSLELRAGNTGELFF. In DNA form, the CDR3 reads TGTGCCAGCAGCTTAGAATTGCGGGCGGGGAACACCGGGGAGCTGTTTTTT.

V usage is TRBV18 and J usage is TRBJ2-7, with D maybe TRBD2 (6 bases). CDR1 and CDR2 from the germline V gene are KGHSH and LQKENI. V was trimmed by 4 bases and J by 2 bases, leaving 15 bases between them. This CDR3 has 15 amino acids. This CDR3 is CASSLGRRGPYEQYF. The CDR3, as DNA: TGTGCCAGCTCACTGGGGAGGAGGGGACCCTACGAGCAGTACTTC. Looking up the rest from reference TRBV18 and TRBJ2-7 gives the full variable domain: NAGVMQNPRHLVRRRGQEARLRCSPMKGHSHVYWYRQLPEEGLKFMVYLQKENIIDESGMPKERFSAEFPKEGPSILRIQQVVRGDSAAYFCASSLGRRGPYEQYFGPGTRLTVT.

The chain combines TRBV7-9 with TRBJ1-4, with 11 bases lining up with TRBD1. From germline, CDR1 is SEHNR and CDR2 FQNEAQ (reference sequence). Unmatched junction bases numbered 12, after V lost 4 bases and J lost 8 bases. The CDR3 totals 17 residues. CDR3 sequence reads: CASSSLSGTGGGEKLFF. The CDR3 DNA is TGTGCCAGCAGCTCACTCTCGGGGACAGGGGGTGGCGAAAAACTGTTTTTT. The full variable domain, with the rest looked up from reference TRBV7-9 and TRBJ1-4, is DTGVSQNPRHKITKRGQNVTFRCDPISEHNRLYWYRQTLGQGPEFLTYFQNEAQLEKSRLLSDRFSAERPKGSFSTLEIQRTEQGDSAMYLCASSSLSGTGGGEKLFFGSGTQLSVL.

The chain links TRBV18 to TRBJ2-1, with a weak D call TRBD2 (5 bases). CDR3 length: 14 amino acids. V lost 5 bases and J 4 bases, leaving 12 bases between the germline ends. Germline values: CDR1 KGHSH, CDR2 LQKENI. For the CDR3, the DNA is TGTGCCAGCTCAAAAATAGAGGGTTACAATGAGCAGTTCTTC. This translates into CASSKIEGYNEQFF.

The chain has TRBV5-1 and TRBJ2-2; D unclear. CDR1 SGHRS and CDR2 YFSETQ come from the germline V gene. V lost 7 bases, J lost 6 bases, and 13 bases lay in between. CDR3 length: 13 residues. In DNA form, the CDR3 reads TGCGCCAGCGTAGCCTCCGTTCCCGGGGAGCTGTTTTTT. Translation: CASVASVPGELFF.

This clone was seen just once. The J gene is TRBJ2-1, the V gene TRBV5-4, with 7 bases that match TRBD2. Germline assignment: CDR1 SGHNT and CDR2 YYREEE (reference sequence). The CDR3 is made up of 16 amino acids. The V and J ends lost 4 bases and 3 bases, in that order; junction bases with no gene match: 10. For the CDR3, the DNA is TGTGCCAGCAGCGACGCGGCCGGGACTAACTACAATGAGCAGTTCTTC. Protein product: CASSDAAGTNYNEQFF.

This clone is a singleton in its sample. The genes are TRBV2 and TRBJ2-7; D tentatively fits TRBD1 or TRBD2 (5 bases each). Trimming took off 7 bases at V and 1 base at J, with 14 bases between the two ends. This CDR3 has 14 residues. The germline gives CDR1 SNHLY, CDR2 FYNNEI. CDR3 in amino acids: CASKEGSGSYEQYF. The CDR3 DNA reads TGTGCCAGCAAAGAGGGGTCCGGGTCCTACGAGCAGTACTTC.

The chain joins TRBV4-2 to TRBJ1-1, with a possible D match to TRBD1 (5 bases). Between the trimmed V and J ends, which lost 0 bases and 4 bases, there was a span of 15 bases. The V gene's germline CDR1 is LGHNA and CDR2 YNFKEQ. This CDR3 is 16 amino acids long. CDR3 nucleotides: TGTGCCAGCAGCCAAGAGTTGGGACGGTCGGCCACTGAAGCTTTCTTT. Translation: CASSQELGRSATEAFF.

As for this clone: Within the sample, other DNA sequences also encode this same CDR3. The V gene is TRBV6-5, the J gene TRBJ2-2; possibly TRBD2 for D (5 bases). The CDR3 contains 15 residues. CDR1 and CDR2 (germline): MNHEY, SVGAGI. The ends were cut back, 6 bases at V and 5 bases at J, with 16 bases in the middle. CDR3: CASSRGGSVTGELFF. CDR3 nucleotides: TGTGCCAGCAGCCGGGGTGGGAGTGTGACCGGGGAGCTGTTTTTT.

The rearrangement joins TRBV5-5 to TRBJ2-7; D may be TRBD2 (5 bases). The ends were cut back, 0 bases at V and 4 bases at J, with 11 bases in the middle. From germline, CDR1 is SGHKS and CDR2 YYEKEE (reference sequence). The CDR3 is 14 amino acids. The CDR3 reads CASSLGIARYEQYF. The CDR3 nucleotides read TGTGCCAGCAGCTTGGGGATAGCGAGATACGAGCAGTACTTC.

A word on this clone: This CDR3 is also generated by other DNA sequences in the sample. The chain employs TRBV28 and TRBJ1-1, with a tentative D call TRBD1 (5 bases). CDR3 length: 14 residues. CDR1 MDHEN and CDR2 SYDVKM come from the germline V gene. Trimming cost V 3 bases and J 5 bases, with 13 bases left between them. The CDR3 DNA sequence: TGTGCCAGCAGTTTGGCGCAGGGACGGACTGAAGCTTTCTTT. Translating it yields CASSLAQGRTEAFF. Combining the CDR3 with reference TRBV28 and TRBJ1-1 gives the whole variable domain DVKVTQSSRYLVKRTGEKVFLECVQDMDHENMFWYRQDPGLGLRLIYFSYDVKMKEKGDIPEGYSVSREKKERFSLILESASTNQTSMYLCASSLAQGRTEAFFGQGTRLTVV.

The V gene is TRBV5-4, the J gene TRBJ2-7; the match to TRBD1 covers 7 bases. Looked up from germline, CDR1 is SGHNT and CDR2 is YYREEE (reference sequence). Trimming took 4 bases from V and 2 from J; bases not matched to a gene: 9. CDR3 size: 15 residues. The chain's CDR3 is CASSRDRRTTYEQYF. The CDR3, as DNA: TGTGCCAGCAGCCGGGACAGAAGAACTACCTACGAGCAGTACTTC.

This clone appeared a single time. The chain links TRBV5-1 to TRBJ2-1, with TRBD2 matching 10 bases. J was trimmed by 8 bases and V by 4 bases; bases with no gene match: 12. This CDR3 spans 16 amino acids. Germline-derived CDR1 and CDR2 are SGHRS and YFSETQ. This CDR3 reads CASSPRSGRAEDEQFF. CDR3 nucleotides: TGCGCCAGCAGCCCTCGCAGCGGGAGGGCCGAGGATGAGCAGTTCTTC.

This clone occurred once. This chain links TRBV18 with TRBJ2-2, with a tentative D call TRBD2 (7 bases). The CDR3 totals 14 residues. V lost 8 bases and J 4 bases, leaving 14 bases between the germline ends. CDR1 and CDR2 from the germline V gene are KGHSH and LQKENI. This CDR3 is CASNPGGGTGELFF. The CDR3 DNA sequence: TGTGCCAGCAACCCGGGGGGCGGCACCGGGGAGCTGTTTTTT.

The chain couples TRBV6-1 to TRBJ2-7; D is possibly TRBD1 (6 bases). V was trimmed by 9 bases and J by 2 bases, leaving 20 bases between them. The length of the CDR3 is 15 residues. Germline V gene lookup returns CDR1 MNHNS and CDR2 SASEGT. In nucleotides, the CDR3 is TGTGCCAGTACCATAGGGGCAGGGGTACCCTACGAGCAGTACTTC. Its translation: CASTIGAGVPYEQYF.

V and J are TRBV5-6 and TRBJ2-5; maybe TRBD1 (6 bases). From germline, CDR1 is SGHDT and CDR2 YYEEEE. CDR3 length: 15 amino acids. The ends were cut back, 0 bases at V and 2 bases at J, with 11 bases in the middle. CDR3 sequence: CASSLVGAEQETQYF. The CDR3, as DNA: TGTGCCAGCAGCTTGGTGGGGGCGGAGCAAGAGACCCAGTACTTC.

On this clone: Relative to the germline gene, one junction end is altered; a read error may explain this. The chain joins TRBV25-1 to TRBJ2-3; 11 nucleotides agree with TRBD1. The CDR3 consists of 13 residues. From germline, CDR1 is MGHDK and CDR2 SYGVNS. CDR3: CAGRTGGSDTQYF. The CDR3 coding sequence is TGTGCCGGCAGGACAGGGGGCTCAGATACGCAGTATTTT.

This chain connects TRBV11-2 to TRBJ2-5; no clear D gene. The CDR3 consists of 16 residues. The V and J ends lost 1 base and 7 bases respectively, with 19 bases between them. Germline V gene lookup returns CDR1 SGHAT and CDR2 FQNNGV. The CDR3 reads CASSLVGFDGLVTQYF. The CDR3 coding sequence is TGTGCCAGCAGCTTAGTGGGATTCGACGGGTTGGTGACCCAGTACTTC.

This clone appeared once. V is TRBV6-1 and J is TRBJ1-5; weak D call: TRBD1 (5 bases). V lost 4 bases, J lost 6 bases, and 16 bases lay in between. The CDR3 covers 15 residues. Germline V gene data show CDR1 as MNHNS and CDR2 as SASEGT. CDR3 protein: CASSVWGVGAQPQHF. CDR3 nucleotides: TGTGCCAGCAGTGTTTGGGGGGTAGGGGCTCAGCCCCAGCATTTT.

The rearrangement uses TRBV2 and TRBJ2-1; 10 bases match TRBD2. This CDR3 has 15 amino acids. In germline, CDR1 is SNHLY, CDR2 FYNNEI. Germline trimming cut 7 bases from V and 6 bases from J; bases unmatched to any gene: 9. CDR3 loop: CASKQASGSSNEQFF. In DNA form, the CDR3 reads TGTGCCAGCAAGCAGGCTAGCGGGAGTTCCAATGAGCAGTTCTTC.

The chain combines TRBV15 with TRBJ2-7; a possible D gene is TRBD2 (5 bases). In germline, CDR1 is LNHNV, CDR2 YYDKDF (reference sequence). Trimming stripped 0 bases from V and 7 bases from J, with 16 bases between. The CDR3 is 15 amino acids. The CDR3 spells CATSRETSGSGEQYF. The CDR3 nucleotides are TGTGCCACCAGCAGAGAGACCTCCGGTTCGGGAGAGCAGTACTTC.

This clone was seen only once. This chain links TRBV10-3 with TRBJ2-3, with 9 positions matching TRBD1. The CDR3 spans 14 residues. The ends lost 10 bases at V and 6 bases at J; junction bases unmatched: 11. CDR1 is ENHRY, CDR2 SYGVKD, per germline. CDR3 in amino acids: CATGNRGRWDTQYF. In DNA form, the CDR3 reads TGTGCCACTGGAAACAGGGGGCGGTGGGATACGCAGTATTTT.

This sequence joins TRBV19 and TRBJ1-2; no clear D. Germline CDR1 and CDR2: LNHDA and SQIVND (reference sequence). Trimming left V 1 base short and J 3 bases short, with 12 bases between. CDR3 length equals 15 residues. This CDR3 reads CASSIVGPDDYGYTF. The DNA for the CDR3 is TGTGCCAGTAGTATAGTTGGCCCGGACGACTATGGCTACACCTTC.

This clone appeared a single time. The CDR3 sequence: CASSSTSGTPLAKNIQYF. The CDR3 DNA follows: TGTGCCAGCAGTTCGACTAGCGGCACCCCCCTAGCCAAAAACATTCAGTACTTC. V is TRBV28 and J is TRBJ2-4; 9 positions agree with TRBD2. Trimming cost V 4 bases and J 0 bases; bases outside gene matches: 10. The CDR3 is 18 amino acids. The germline gives CDR1 MDHEN, CDR2 SYDVKM.

This clone has just one count. This sample also contains other DNA sequences that code for the same CDR3. As DNA, the CDR3 is TGTGCCAGCAGTTTGACAGGAGCCTACGAGCAGTACTTC. It yields the protein CASSLTGAYEQYF. The chain is built from TRBV28 and TRBJ2-7; weak D call: TRBD1 (6 bases). This CDR3 is 13 amino acids long. V was trimmed by 3 bases and J by 2 bases, leaving 8 bases between them. The germline gives CDR1 MDHEN, CDR2 SYDVKM. Using reference TRBV28 and TRBJ2-7 for the parts outside the CDR3, the full variable domain is DVKVTQSSRYLVKRTGEKVFLECVQDMDHENMFWYRQDPGLGLRLIYFSYDVKMKEKGDIPEGYSVSREKKERFSLILESASTNQTSMYLCASSLTGAYEQYFGPGTRLTVT.

This clone was observed a single time. The J gene is TRBJ2-7, the V gene TRBV4-1, with D possibly matching TRBD1 (6 bases). The CDR3 has 14 amino acids. V lost 3 bases, J lost 0 bases, and 9 bases lay in between. CDR1 and CDR2 from the germline V gene are MGHRA and YSYEKL. The CDR3 DNA is TGCGCCAGCAGCCAGACAGGTTTCTCCTACGAGCAGTACTTC. Encoded protein: CASSQTGFSYEQYF.

The V and J genes are TRBV7-3 and TRBJ2-1; 12 bases are a match to TRBD2. After removal of 7 bases from V and 4 bases from J, the junction contained 2 bases not matched to a gene. The CDR3 is 14 residues long. CDR1 and CDR2 (germline): SGHTA, FQGTGA. DNA for the CDR3: TGTGCCAGCAATCTAGCGGGAGGGTACAATGAGCAGTTCTTC. Translated: CASNLAGGYNEQFF. The complete variable domain, with remaining parts taken from reference TRBV7-3 and TRBJ2-1, reads GAGVSQTPSNKVTEKGKYVELRCDPISGHTALYWYRQSLGQGPEFLIYFQGTGAADDSGLPNDRFFAVRPEGSVSTLKIQRTERGDSAVYLCASNLAGGYNEQFFGPGTRLTVL.

The gene calls are TRBV5-1 and TRBJ2-3, with 7 bases fitting TRBD2. V was clipped by 4 bases and J by 4 bases; unmatched bases: 6. The CDR3 is 14 residues long. The germline V gene encodes CDR1 SGHRS and CDR2 YFSETQ. The CDR3 DNA follows: TGCGCCAGCAGCGCTTGGGCGGGAGCAGATACGCAGTATTTT. This sequence encodes CASSAWAGADTQYF.

The J gene is TRBJ1-1, the V gene TRBV11-2; 9 nucleotides align to TRBD1. The CDR3 is 15 amino acids. Trimming took 4 bases from V and 3 from J; bases not matched to a gene: 6. Germline CDR1 and CDR2: SGHAT and FQNNGV. The CDR3 loop is CASSSSGTGHTEAFF. Written as DNA, the CDR3 is TGTGCCAGCAGCTCGTCCGGGACAGGGCACACTGAAGCTTTCTTT.